These T cell receptor beta chains were read from a single sample in a study of beta chain features in type 1 diabetes. TCRdb keeps only in-frame clones here, not all; method: immunoSEQ multiplex PCR. Among about 350,000 clones listed, about 20% were seen once. The specimen was naive CD4+ T cells from blood. The receptor source for this set is a young woman in good health. The CDR3 runs from the conserved cysteine through the conserved F or W. Each record gives: clone size, V gene, D gene, J gene, CDR3 protein, CDR3 DNA. The D gene is left open where the match is weak. Clone sizes are given selectively: once, few, many, or a class where the clone is expanded.

size: NA
V: TRBV30
D: NA
J: TRBJ2-4
CDR3: CAWSESPAKNIQYF
DNA: TGTGCCTGGAGTGAATCTCCGGCCAAAAACATTCAGTACTTC

size: NA
V: TRBV5-1
D: NA
J: TRBJ1-2
CDR3: CASRGTTNYGYTF
DNA: TGCGCCAGCAGGGGGACTACTAACTATGGCTACACCTTC

size: NA
V: TRBV29-1
D: NA
J: TRBJ1-2
CDR3: CSVEEGFNYGYTF
DNA: TGCAGCGTTGAGGAGGGTTTTAACTATGGCTACACCTTC

size: few
V: TRBV11-2
D: TRBD1
J: TRBJ1-4
CDR3: CASTRQGLHEKLFF
DNA: TGTGCCAGCACCCGACAGGGACTCCATGAAAAACTGTTTTTT

size: once
V: TRBV25-1
D: NA
J: TRBJ2-7
CDR3: CASSESVAASSYEQYF
DNA: TGTGCCAGCAGTGAATCAGTGGCGGCCTCGTCCTACGAGCAGTACTTC

size: NA
V: TRBV6-6
D: TRBD1
J: TRBJ2-7
CDR3: CASRFGTVEQYF
DNA: TGTGCCAGCAGGTTTGGGACAGTCGAGCAGTACTTC

size: few
V: TRBV5-1
D: TRBD2
J: TRBJ2-3
CDR3: CASSLLVAGGPTDTQYF
DNA: TGCGCCAGCAGCTTGTTAGTAGCGGGGGGGCCGACAGATACGCAGTATTTT

size: NA
V: TRBV7-3
D: NA
J: TRBJ2-3
CDR3: CASSSSGTDTQYF
DNA: TGTGCCAGCAGCTCCTCGGGCACAGATACGCAGTATTTT

size: NA
V: TRBV6-5
D: TRBD1
J: TRBJ2-3
CDR3: CASSPLTGGADTQYF
DNA: TGTGCCAGCAGCCCATTGACAGGGGGCGCAGATACGCAGTATTTT

size: NA
V: TRBV7-9
D: NA
J: TRBJ2-7
CDR3: CASSFLAYEQYF
DNA: TGTGCCAGCAGCTTTCTTGCCTACGAGCAGTACTTC

size: few
V: TRBV4-1
D: TRBD1
J: TRBJ1-5
CDR3: CASSLAGQGASQPQHF
DNA: TGCGCCAGCAGCCTAGCGGGACAGGGGGCAAGCCAGCCCCAGCATTTT

size: NA
V: TRBV5-8
D: NA
J: TRBJ1-5
CDR3: CASSLLGQSYQPQHF
DNA: TGTGCCAGCAGCTTGTTAGGACAGAGCTATCAGCCCCAGCATTTT

size: NA
V: TRBV14
D: TRBD2
J: TRBJ2-5
CDR3: CASSPSGGGTQETQYF
DNA: TGTGCCAGCAGCCCCTCGGGCGGGGGGACCCAAGAGACCCAGTACTTC

size: few
V: TRBV7-9
D: NA
J: TRBJ1-1
CDR3: CASSRIDKNTEAFF
DNA: TGTGCCAGCAGCAGGATTGACAAGAACACTGAAGCTTTCTTT

size: NA
V: TRBV12-5
D: NA
J: TRBJ2-4
CDR3: CASGQDLASKNIQYF
DNA: TGTGCTAGTGGTCAGGATTTAGCGTCCAAAAACATTCAGTACTTC

size: few
V: TRBV7-3
D: NA
J: TRBJ2-2
CDR3: CASSSKAGTGELFF
DNA: TGTGCCAGCAGCTCTAAGGCGGGGACCGGGGAGCTGTTTTTT

size: NA
V: TRBV5-1
D: NA
J: TRBJ1-1
CDR3: CASSLDGHPNTEAFF
DNA: TGCGCCAGCAGCTTGGATGGACATCCGAACACTGAAGCTTTCTTT

size: NA
V: TRBV6-6
D: NA
J: TRBJ1-1
CDR3: CASSQQTGNTEAFF
DNA: TGTGCCAGCAGTCAACAGACAGGGAACACTGAAGCTTTCTTT

size: few
V: TRBV7-2
D: TRBD2
J: TRBJ2-3
CDR3: CASSPRLGLGTDTQYF
DNA: TGTGCCAGCAGCCCGAGACTTGGACTAGGCACAGATACGCAGTATTTT

size: few
V: TRBV19
D: TRBD2
J: TRBJ2-5
CDR3: CASSTQAGRAQYF
DNA: TGTGCCAGTAGTACGCAAGCGGGAAGGGCCCAGTACTTC

size: few
V: TRBV5-1
D: TRBD1
J: TRBJ2-7
CDR3: CASSSGTGNSEQYF
DNA: TGCGCCAGCAGCTCCGGGACAGGGAACAGCGAGCAGTACTTC

size: NA
V: TRBV6-6
D: NA
J: TRBJ2-7
CDR3: CASTGASYEQYF
DNA: TGTGCCAGCACGGGAGCGTCCTACGAGCAGTACTTC

size: NA
V: TRBV18
D: TRBD1
J: TRBJ1-5
CDR3: CASSKNRTGRNQPQHF
DNA: TGTGCCAGCTCGAAGAACAGGACAGGGCGCAATCAGCCCCAGCATTTT

size: few
V: TRBV10-3
D: TRBD1
J: TRBJ2-2
CDR3: CAISVGTGGTGELFF
DNA: TGTGCCATCAGTGTGGGGACAGGGGGAACCGGGGAGCTGTTTTTT

size: NA
V: TRBV5-4
D: TRBD1
J: TRBJ2-5
CDR3: CASSLGRGQGETQYF
DNA: TGTGCCAGCAGCTTGGGCAGGGGGCAGGGGGAGACCCAGTACTTC

size: NA
V: TRBV30
D: TRBD2
J: TRBJ2-1
CDR3: CAWSVTLREEQFF
DNA: TGTGCCTGGAGTGTAACTTTGCGGGAGGAGCAGTTCTTC

size: NA
V: TRBV4-3
D: TRBD1
J: TRBJ1-1
CDR3: CASSRKTGVAEAFF
DNA: TGCGCCAGCAGCCGGAAGACAGGGGTGGCTGAAGCTTTCTTT

size: NA
V: TRBV30
D: TRBD1
J: TRBJ1-1
CDR3: CAWVGTGQNEAFF
DNA: TGTGCCTGGGTAGGGACAGGGCAAAATGAAGCTTTCTTT

size: NA
V: TRBV4-1
D: NA
J: TRBJ1-2
CDR3: CASSQPPEDGYTF
DNA: TGCGCCAGCAGCCAGCCTCCGGAGGATGGCTACACCTTC

size: few
V: TRBV7-2
D: TRBD2
J: TRBJ2-1
CDR3: CASSPPGLAAFNEQFF
DNA: TGTGCCAGCAGCCCTCCGGGACTAGCGGCATTCAATGAGCAGTTCTTC

size: NA
V: TRBV9
D: NA
J: TRBJ1-2
CDR3: CASSPYSVLYYGYTF
DNA: TGTGCCAGCAGCCCCTACTCCGTCCTCTACTATGGCTACACCTTC

size: few
V: TRBV7-9
D: TRBD2
J: TRBJ2-3
CDR3: CASSPRTSGSTDTQYF
DNA: TGTGCCAGCAGCCCCAGGACTAGCGGGAGCACAGATACGCAGTATTTT

size: NA
V: TRBV7-2
D: TRBD1
J: TRBJ2-7
CDR3: CASSISPLRGSSYEQYF
DNA: TGTGCCAGCAGCATTAGCCCGCTCAGGGGGAGCTCCTACGAGCAGTACTTC

size: few
V: TRBV2
D: TRBD2
J: TRBJ2-7
CDR3: CASRGEGYEQYF
DNA: TGTGCCAGCAGAGGGGAGGGGTACGAGCAGTACTTC

size: NA
V: TRBV7-2
D: NA
J: TRBJ2-5
CDR3: CASSLGSQETQYF
DNA: TGTGCCAGCAGCTTAGGTAGTCAAGAGACCCAGTACTTC

size: few
V: TRBV27
D: NA
J: TRBJ1-2
CDR3: CASSLSGQIYGYTF
DNA: TGTGCCAGCAGTTTATCTGGACAGATCTATGGCTACACCTTC

size: NA
V: TRBV6-6
D: NA
J: TRBJ2-6
CDR3: CASGTGSGANVLTF
DNA: TGTGCCAGCGGAACAGGGTCTGGGGCCAACGTCCTGACTTTC

size: NA
V: TRBV2
D: TRBD1
J: TRBJ2-3
CDR3: CASRGQGSTDTQYF
DNA: TGTGCCAGCAGGGGACAGGGGAGCACAGATACGCAGTATTTT

size: NA
V: TRBV15
D: NA
J: TRBJ2-4
CDR3: CATSTRQGLAKNIQYF
DNA: TGTGCCACCAGCACCCGACAGGGACTAGCCAAAAACATTCAGTACTTC

size: NA
V: TRBV29-1
D: NA
J: TRBJ1-1
CDR3: CSVSASTEAFF
DNA: TGCAGCGTTTCAGCTAGCACTGAAGCTTTCTTT

size: few
V: TRBV30
D: NA
J: TRBJ1-1
CDR3: CAWSLVGANTEAFF
DNA: TGTGCCTGGAGTCTAGTAGGTGCGAACACTGAAGCTTTCTTT

size: few
V: TRBV2
D: NA
J: TRBJ1-2
CDR3: CASSEDWAAYGYTF
DNA: TGTGCCAGCAGTGAAGACTGGGCAGCCTATGGCTACACCTTC

size: NA
V: TRBV6-1
D: NA
J: TRBJ1-5
CDR3: CASRTADQPQHF
DNA: TGTGCCAGCAGGACAGCTGATCAGCCCCAGCATTTT

size: NA
V: TRBV7-8
D: TRBD2
J: TRBJ2-1
CDR3: CASSSSRTSGGRRHNEQFF
DNA: TGTGCCAGCAGCTCTTCTAGGACTAGCGGGGGGCGCCGCCACAATGAGCAGTTCTTC

size: few
V: TRBV18
D: TRBD1
J: TRBJ1-2
CDR3: CASSQGQGYDGYTF
DNA: TGTGCCAGCTCACAGGGACAGGGGTATGACGGCTACACCTTC